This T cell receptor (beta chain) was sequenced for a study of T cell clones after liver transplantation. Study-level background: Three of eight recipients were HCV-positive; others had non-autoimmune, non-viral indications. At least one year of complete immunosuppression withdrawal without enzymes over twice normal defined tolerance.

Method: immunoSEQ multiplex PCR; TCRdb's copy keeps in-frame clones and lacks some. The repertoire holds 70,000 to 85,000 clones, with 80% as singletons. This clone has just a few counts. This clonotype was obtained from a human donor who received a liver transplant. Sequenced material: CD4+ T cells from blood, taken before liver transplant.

CDR3 sequence: CASSQGVHLAAYYEQYF. The CDR3 DNA reads TGCGCCAGCAGCCAAGGCGTCCATCTAGCGGCATACTACGAGCAGTACTTC. The chain combines TRBV4-1 with TRBJ2-7, with 7 bases that match TRBD2. This CDR3 region has 17 residues. The ends lost 1 base at V and 3 bases at J; junction bases unmatched: 12. Germline-derived CDR1 and CDR2 are MGHRA and YSYEKL.